The 6 T cell receptor beta chains below were found in one sample sequenced in a study of human T cells and chemical hapten exposure. Time point reported: patch test 1, 2 weeks after DPC sensitization. Treatment of the sample: therapeutic diphenylcyclopropenone sensitization with weekly scalp DPC. TCRdb processed the RACE reads anew with MiXCR; each CDR3 protein has one entry. The sample lists around 340,000 distinct CDR3 sequences, around 7% occurring once. The material sequenced was whole blood, taken in connection with sensitization to the hapten diphenylcyclopropenone (DPC). These receptor sequences come from a woman younger than 30 with alopecia areata. Some clones in this sample may be carry-over from other donors' samples.

V usage is TRBV20-1 and J usage is TRBJ2-7; 7 nucleotides align to TRBD2. In germline, CDR1 is DFQATT, CDR2 SNEGSKA (reference sequence). This CDR3 has 16 residues. V gave up 0 bases and J gave up 1 base; unmatched junction bases: 9. Here the CDR3 reads CSARDTGLLRSYEQYF. As DNA, the CDR3 is TGCAGTGCTAGAGATACGGGACTACTTCGGTCCTACGAGCAGTACTTC.

In its sample, this clonotype was seen a few times. The CDR3 sequence: CASSSRGGTDTQYF. DNA for the CDR3: TGTGCCAGCAGCTCCCGAGGAGGCACAGATACGCAGTATTTT. The rearrangement links TRBV13 to TRBJ2-3, with unresolved D. CDR1 and CDR2 (germline): PRHDT, FYEKMQ (reference sequence). There are 14 residues in the CDR3. The V end was cut by 4 bases, the J end by 1 base, with 9 bases between.

This clonotype was found many times. The V gene is TRBV27, the J gene TRBJ1-1, with D perhaps TRBD1 (6 bases). CDR3 length equals 16 residues. Per the germline V gene, CDR1 is MNHEY and CDR2 is SMNVEV (reference sequence). The V gene lost 1 base and the J gene lost 6 bases, with 18 bases spanning the gap. The CDR3 sequence is CASSLFGRGGGAEAFF. Written as DNA, the CDR3 is TGTGCCAGCAGTTTATTCGGTAGGGGCGGGGGCGCTGAAGCTTTCTTT.

This clonotype came up many times. This chain uses TRBV21-1 with TRBJ1-2; the table calls TRBD1, which could not be checked here. TRBV21-1 is a recognized pseudogene. The CDR3 spans 14 residues. CDR3 region: CASSTSARGCGYTF. CDR3 sequence (DNA): TGTGCCAGCAGCACTTCGGCCAGGGGCTGTGGCTACACCTTC.

This chain joins TRBV9 and TRBJ1-1, with unresolved D. CDR1 is SGDLS, CDR2 YYNGEE, per germline. CDR3 length: 14 amino acids. V was trimmed by 1 base and J by 0 bases, leaving 7 bases between them. The CDR3 DNA reads as TGTGCCAGCAGCGTATTGCCGTTGAACACTGAAGCTTTCTTT. Translation gives CASSVLPLNTEAFF.

This clonotype was counted between two and nine times. The rearrangement joins TRBV29-1 to TRBJ1-1; TRBD1 matches 9 bases. The germline V gene has CDR1 SQVTM and CDR2 ANQGSEA. The trim removed 6 bases at V and 5 bases at J, leaving 7 bases unmatched. This CDR3 is built from 13 residues. CDR3 protein: CSVAGQGRTEAFF. In DNA, the CDR3 is TGCAGCGTAGCGGGACAGGGACGGACTGAAGCTTTCTTT.